The 5 T cell receptor beta chains below come from one sample, sequenced in a study of OX40 agonist ivuxolimab in advanced cancers. Only in-frame clones appear in the TCRdb table, and some are missing; sequencing was by immunoSEQ multiplex PCR. The sample shows 30,000 to 40,000 clones, roughly nine tenths of them seen only once. Sample: CD4+ or CD8+ T cells sorted from blood, taken in a trial of the OX40 agonist ivuxolimab. The receptors come from an adult with an advanced solid tumor such as melanoma, head and neck, liver or kidney cancer.

This chain connects TRBV2 to TRBJ2-7; D is undetermined. The CDR3 has 14 residues. Germline values: CDR1 SNHLY, CDR2 FYNNEI. Trimming stripped 5 bases from V and 6 bases from J, with 17 bases between. CDR3 in DNA: TGTGCCAGCAGTCCCTCTAGGGCCGTTGGCGAGCAGTACTTC. Amino acid sequence: CASSPSRAVGEQYF.

The chain joins TRBV6-5 to TRBJ2-7, with 10 bases identical to TRBD1. Germline V lookup: CDR1 MNHEY, CDR2 SVGAGI. V lost 10 bases and J lost 6; bases outside the gene matches: 9. This CDR3 spans 13 amino acids. The chain's CDR3 is CATSDRGQVEQYF. The CDR3, as DNA: TGTGCCACGTCAGACAGGGGGCAAGTCGAGCAGTACTTC.

V and J are TRBV5-1 and TRBJ2-1; 10 bases fit TRBD2. Germline V gene lookup returns CDR1 SGHRS and CDR2 YFSETQ. V shed 0 bases, J shed 0 bases, and the junction held 6 bases outside the gene matches. This CDR3 spans 18 amino acids. In DNA form, the CDR3 reads TGCGCCAGCAGCTTGGCCAGGACTAGCGGAAGCTCCTACAATGAGCAGTTCTTC. Protein sequence: CASSLARTSGSSYNEQFF.

The gene calls are TRBV7-3 and TRBJ2-2; no clear D gene. Germline V CDR1 and CDR2: SGHTA, FQGTGA. CDR3 size: 16 residues. V lost 1 base and J lost 3, with 12 bases in between. The CDR3 is CASSLRAAPDTGELFF. CDR3 nucleotides: TGTGCCAGCAGCTTAAGGGCAGCCCCGGACACCGGGGAGCTGTTTTTT.

The chain couples TRBV7-2 to TRBJ1-2; no firm D call. Germline V gene lookup returns CDR1 SGHTA and CDR2 FQGNSA. This CDR3 comprises 14 residues. Between the trimmed V and J ends, which lost 1 base and 6 bases, there was a span of 12 bases. The CDR3 sequence is CASSLDPGIHGYTF. The CDR3 nucleotides are TGTGCCAGCAGCTTAGACCCGGGGATACATGGCTACACCTTC.